This T cell receptor beta chain derives from a study of human T cells and chemical hapten exposure. This clonotype was picked up a small number of times. Its antigen remains unidentified. Time point described: patch test 1, 2 weeks after DPC sensitization. Treatment of the sample: therapeutic diphenylcyclopropenone sensitization with weekly scalp DPC. General study points: Versus controls, significantly more large CDR3 similarity clusters arose from expanded TCRs.

TCRdb independently ran MiXCR on the RACE reads; one entry per CDR3 protein. This table holds fewer than 400,000 distinct CDR3 sequences, 5.5% to 8% found once. Per germline, CDR1 MNHNS and CDR2 SASEGT. This CDR3 has 15 residues. J lost 9 bases, V lost 0 bases, and 4 bases had no gene match. The specimen was whole blood, collected in connection with sensitization to the hapten diphenylcyclopropenone (DPC). The sequence was obtained from a woman aged 18-29 years with alopecia areata. Some clones in this sample may be carry-over from other donors' samples. This chain uses TRBV6-1 with TRBJ1-6, with 8 bases identical to TRBD1. The CDR3 spells CASSEALDRVSPLHF. The CDR3 nucleotides read TGTGCCAGCAGTGAAGCTCTGGACAGGGTTTCACCCCTCCACTTT.